This is a list of T cell receptor beta chains from one sample in a study of early T cells in non-severe SARS-CoV-2 infection. Each CDR3 protein gets one entry after TCRdb re-called the 5' RACE reads with MiXCR. The sample has more than 75,000 distinct CDR3 sequences; over 10% are singletons. Input material: whole blood. Receptors originate from an adult who was a healthcare worker with PCR-confirmed SARS-CoV-2 infection or an uninfected control (not recorded which). The CDR3 runs from the conserved cysteine through the conserved F or W. Fields, in order: clone size, D gene, J gene, V gene, CDR3 DNA, CDR3 protein. D genes are given only for firm matches. Size is stated for part of the rows, as once, few or many counts, or as a class when the clone is expanded.

.,TRBD2,TRBJ2-7,TRBV13,TGTGCCAGCAGCTTAGGGGCTAGCGGGGGTAAATTCCGGTCCTACGTGCAGTACTTC,CASSLGASGGKFRSYVQYF
many,.,TRBJ2-5,TRBV18,TGTGCCAGCTCACCACGACTGAGCGAGACCCAGTACTTC,CASSPRLSETQYF
few,.,TRBJ1-1,TRBV7-9,TGTGCCAGCACCTTAATGAACACTGAAGCTTTCTTT,CASTLMNTEAFF
few,.,TRBJ1-6,TRBV9,TGTGCCAGCAGCGAGGACAGCTCCTATAATTCACCCCTCCACTTT,CASSEDSSYNSPLHF
.,.,TRBJ1-2,TRBV6-5,TGTGCCAGCAGGATTAGGGATCGCATTTTGGACAGCCGCTATGGCTACACCTTC,CASRIRDRILDSRYGYTF
few,.,TRBJ1-1,TRBV7-2,TGTGCCAGCAGCTTAGCCCAGCAGATGAACACTGAAGCTTTCTTT,CASSLAQQMNTEAFF
.,.,TRBJ1-5,TRBV19,TGTGCCAGTAGCATCCCCCAGGGCTATCAGCCCCAGCATTTT,CASSIPQGYQPQHF
few,.,TRBJ1-3,TRBV18,TGTGCCAGCTCGCCACAGGCCTCTGGAAACACCATATATTTT,CASSPQASGNTIYF
few,.,TRBJ1-3,TRBV11-2,TGTGCCAGCAGACCGGGACCCTTCCGCTCTGGAAACACCATATATTTT,CASRPGPFRSGNTIYF
many,.,TRBJ2-4,TRBV6-1,TGTGCCAGCAGGATGGGGGGAACCAAAAACATTCAGTACTTC,CASRMGGTKNIQYF
many,.,TRBJ2-3,TRBV15,TGTGCCACCGGACGGGGGCTGGAAGATACGCAGTATTTT,CATGRGLEDTQYF
.,TRBD2,TRBJ2-3,TRBV6-1,TGTGCCAGCACTAGCTCCGGGACTATTGGAGTAGATACGCAGTATTTT,CASTSSGTIGVDTQYF
few,.,TRBJ2-1,TRBV29-1,TGCAGCGTTGACCGAGACAATGAGCAGTTCTTC,CSVDRDNEQFF
.,.,TRBJ2-7,TRBV6-5,TGTGCCAGCAGTTACCTCAGTAGGGAGACTTCCTACGAGCAGTACTTC,CASSYLSRETSYEQYF
many,.,TRBJ1-2,TRBV30,TGTGCCTGGAGTCCCCCCAGTATCAGGGGACCTAACTATGGCTACACCTTC,CAWSPPSIRGPNYGYTF
.,.,TRBJ1-1,TRBV20-1,TGCAGTGCTAGACCTAGCAAAAACAACGGGAACACTGAAGCTTTCTTT,CSARPSKNNGNTEAFF
few,TRBD1,TRBJ2-2,TRBV5-1,TGCGCCAGCAGCCCGGACAGGGTCGGGGAGCTGTTTTTT,CASSPDRVGELFF
.,TRBD1,TRBJ2-5,TRBV29-1,TGCAGCGTTGGACAGGGGAATAGAGTGGCGCAAGAGACCCAGTACTTC,CSVGQGNRVAQETQYF
few,TRBD2,TRBJ2-2,TRBV6-6,TGTGCCAGCAGATATAGCGGGCAAGGCACCGGGGAGCTGTTTTTT,CASRYSGQGTGELFF
few,.,TRBJ2-1,TRBV5-1,TGCGCCAGCAGCTTGACCAGCCGACCCTCCAATGAGCAGTTCTTC,CASSLTSRPSNEQFF
many,TRBD2,TRBJ2-1,TRBV15,TGTGCCACCAGCAGAGATCCTCTAGCGGGGACCTACAATGAGCAGTTCTTC,CATSRDPLAGTYNEQFF
many,.,TRBJ1-6,TRBV5-6,TGTGCCAGCAGCTTGGAGGGCAGGGTTTCACCCCTCCACTTT,CASSLEGRVSPLHF
few,.,TRBJ1-5,TRBV18,TGTGCCAGCTCACCAGTGCTAAGCAATCAGCCCCAGCATTTT,CASSPVLSNQPQHF
few,TRBD2,TRBJ2-1,TRBV3-1,TGTGCCAGCAGCCAAGATAGGAGACTAGCGGGTAATGAGCAGTTCTTC,CASSQDRRLAGNEQFF
many,TRBD2,TRBJ2-5,TRBV20-1,TGCAGTGCTAGTGTTCGGGAGGGACAAGAGACCCAGTACTTC,CSASVREGQETQYF
.,TRBD1,TRBJ1-2,TRBV20-1,TGCAGTGCAGAAGACGGGACAGGGGCCTATGGCTACACCTTC,CSAEDGTGAYGYTF
.,.,TRBJ2-7,TRBV3-1,TGTGCCAGCAGCCCGAGGCCGGGGGGCCACGAGCAGTACTTC,CASSPRPGGHEQYF
.,.,TRBJ1-4,TRBV28,TGTGCCAGCAGTTTATCAGGGGCCGGAACTAATGAAAAACTGTTTTTT,CASSLSGAGTNEKLFF
many,.,TRBJ2-7,TRBV10-3,TGTGCCCTTGGAAGGAATACTTACGAGCAGTACTTC,CALGRNTYEQYF
.,TRBD1,TRBJ2-3,TRBV9,TGTGCCAGCAGCGTCTCCCAGCGGACAGGGGGAGATACGCAGTATTTT,CASSVSQRTGGDTQYF
many,TRBD1,TRBJ1-4,TRBV29-1,TGCAGCGTCGGGACAGGGAATGAAAAACTGTTTTTT,CSVGTGNEKLFF
few,.,TRBJ2-1,TRBV7-6,TGTGCCAGCAGCCTTCAGAAGAACTCCTACAATGAGCAGTTCTTC,CASSLQKNSYNEQFF
.,.,TRBJ2-1,TRBV15,TGTGCCACCAGCGGTAGACAGGTCTACAATGAGCAGTTCTTC,CATSGRQVYNEQFF
.,.,TRBJ2-3,TRBV7-3,TGTGCCAGCAGCTCCCGAGGGGGGGGCCAGGATACGCAGTATTTT,CASSSRGGGQDTQYF
.,TRBD1,TRBJ1-6,TRBV11-2,TGTGCCAGCAGCTCCACGACAGGGAAGAATTCACCCCTCCACTTT,CASSSTTGKNSPLHF
.,TRBD1,TRBJ2-1,TRBV29-1,TGCAGCGTAGAACCGGGACAGGCCTACAATGAGCAGTTCTTC,CSVEPGQAYNEQFF
.,.,TRBJ1-4,TRBV28,TGTGCCAGCCGGACGGAGGGCCTAGCACTGTTTTTT,CASRTEGLALFF
few,.,TRBJ2-5,TRBV7-9,TGTGCCAGCAGCACGACTACCCACCAAGAGACCCAGTACTTC,CASSTTTHQETQYF
many,.,TRBJ1-2,TRBV2,TGTGCCAGCAGGAGGACATCAGATGGCTACACCTTC,CASRRTSDGYTF
few,.,TRBJ2-4,TRBV7-2,TGTGCCAGCAGCCCGGCTAGCCCCTTAGCCAAAAACATTCAGTACTTC,CASSPASPLAKNIQYF
.,.,TRBJ2-3,TRBV5-1,TGCGCCAGCAGCTTGGTCAGCCCCGGGGCAGATACGCAGTATTTT,CASSLVSPGADTQYF
many,TRBD1,TRBJ2-1,TRBV7-9,TGTGCCAGCAGCCGATTCGTGGACAGGAGCGATGAGCAGTTCTTC,CASSRFVDRSDEQFF
many,.,TRBJ1-4,TRBV18,TGTGCCAGCTCACCCCGCGGGGGGCAGAATGAAAAACTGTTTTTT,CASSPRGGQNEKLFF
many,TRBD1,TRBJ2-3,TRBV6-5,TGTGCCAGCAGCCACACCCGGACAGGGGGCACAGATACGCAGTATTTT,CASSHTRTGGTDTQYF
.,TRBD2,TRBJ2-2,TRBV5-1,TGCGCCAGCAGCTTGACTAGCGGGAGCAGTAGCGGGGAGCTGTTTTTT,CASSLTSGSSSGELFF